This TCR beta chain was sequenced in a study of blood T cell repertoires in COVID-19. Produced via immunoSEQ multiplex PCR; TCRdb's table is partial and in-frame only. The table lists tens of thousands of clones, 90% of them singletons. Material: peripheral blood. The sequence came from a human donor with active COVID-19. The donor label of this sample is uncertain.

The CDR3 protein is CATSVGSGGIGEQFF. The DNA of the CDR3 is TGTGCCACCTCGGTTGGTAGCGGGGGAATTGGTGAGCAGTTCTTC. J is TRBJ2-1 and V is TRBV19, with 9 bases aligning to TRBD2. Germline V gene sequence: CDR1 LNHDA, CDR2 SQIVND (reference sequence). The CDR3 runs 15 residues. After removal of 10 bases from V and 9 bases from J, the junction contained 16 bases not matched to a gene.